The 31 T cell receptor beta chains reported below all come from one sample, sequenced in a study of T cell responses to AZD1222 COVID-19 vaccine. Repertoires were generated with immunoSEQ multiplex PCR, while TCRdb's copy carries only in-frame clones and drops some. The data hold about 100,000 clones, with approximately 87% observed a single time. The sequencing used peripheral blood, collected on day 0 of MenACWY control vaccination. Receptors originate from an adult in good health.

V and J are TRBV5-1 and TRBJ2-5, with TRBD1 as a possible D gene (6 bases). Trimming removed 3 bases from V and 4 bases from J, with 16 bases in between. Germline V gene data show CDR1 as SGHRS and CDR2 as YFSETQ. This CDR3 contains 15 residues. The CDR3 loop reads CASSSPSGGRETQYF. The CDR3 bases are TGCGCCAGCAGCTCTCCCTCTGGGGGCCGAGAGACCCAGTACTTC.

Details on this clone: The junction does not match germline at one end; this may be a read error. This sequence joins TRBV10-2 and TRBJ1-3; D is possibly TRBD1 (6 bases). This CDR3 is built from 14 residues. CDR1 and CDR2 from the germline V gene are WSHSY and SAAADI. CDR3 nucleotides: TGCGCCGGCAGCGAGACAGGCTCTGGAAACACCATATATTTT. It codes for CAGSETGSGNTIYF.

The rearrangement uses TRBV5-1 and TRBJ2-3; D unresolved. CDR1 and CDR2 (germline): SGHRS, YFSETQ. V shed 0 bases and J shed 2 bases, with 7 bases lying between them. The CDR3 has 14 residues. The CDR3 reads CASSLVDNTDTQYF. The CDR3 DNA sequence: TGCGCCAGCAGCTTGGTTGACAACACAGATACGCAGTATTTT. Full variable domain (remainder filled in from reference TRBV5-1 and TRBJ2-3): KAGVTQTPRYLIKTRGQQVTLSCSPISGHRSVSWYQQTPGQGLQFLFEYFSETQRNKGNFPGRFSGRQFSNSRSEMNVSTLELGDSALYLCASSLVDNTDTQYFGPGTRLTVL.

The chain uses TRBV19 and TRBJ2-3, with 7 bases matching TRBD2. Germline CDR1 is LNHDA and CDR2 is SQIVND (reference sequence). The CDR3 runs 14 residues. J lost 3 bases, V lost 4 bases, and 4 bases had no gene match. In nucleotides, the CDR3 is TGTGCCAGTAGTAGCTGGGAGGGGACAGATACGCAGTATTTT. This sequence encodes CASSSWEGTDTQYF. Full variable domain (outside the CDR3, taken from reference TRBV19 and TRBJ2-3): DGGITQSPKYLFRKEGQNVTLSCEQNLNHDAMYWYRQDPGQGLRLIYYSQIVNDFQKGDIAEGYSVSREKKESFPLTVTSAQKNPTAFYLCASSSWEGTDTQYFGPGTRLTVL.

The chain uses TRBV5-5 and TRBJ2-4; no definite D call. Per the germline V gene, CDR1 is SGHKS and CDR2 is YYEKEE (reference sequence). V was pared by 6 bases and J by 0 bases, with 10 bases between. The CDR3 has 14 amino acids. The CDR3 nucleotides are TGTGCCAGCATAGAGACGCTAGCCAAAAACATTCAGTACTTC. This encodes CASIETLAKNIQYF.

The V call is TRBV4-3, the J call TRBJ1-2; D is possibly TRBD1 (6 bases). Germline V gives CDR1 LGHNA, CDR2 YSLEER. V was clipped by 0 bases and J by 5 bases, with 16 bases between them. The length of the CDR3 is 16 residues. CDR3 in amino acids: CASSQDQAGAGYGYTF. The CDR3 DNA reads as TGCGCCAGCAGCCAAGATCAGGCAGGGGCTGGTTATGGCTACACCTTC.

The chain recombines TRBV6-2 or TRBV6-3 with TRBJ2-7, with 8 bases lining up with TRBD2. CDR1 and CDR2 (germline): MNHEY, SVGEGT. V shed 0 bases and J 7 bases; nucleotides not matched to a gene: 5. This CDR3 region has 14 residues. The CDR3 coding sequence is TGTGCCAGCAGTTACTCGAGCGGGAGAAGGGAGCAGTACTTC. This translates into CASSYSSGRREQYF.

This clone appeared once. The rearrangement links TRBV27 to TRBJ2-1, with 11 bases fitting TRBD2. The CDR3 consists of 23 residues. V lost 0 bases to trimming and J lost 5 bases; unmatched junction nucleotides: 24. The germline V gene has CDR1 MNHEY and CDR2 SMNVEV (reference sequence). This CDR3 is CASSLSTPDGTSGIWLFHNEQFF. The DNA for the CDR3 is TGTGCCAGCAGTTTATCGACACCCGACGGGACTAGCGGCATATGGCTGTTTCACAATGAGCAGTTCTTC.

The chain couples TRBV30 to TRBJ2-3, with a possible D match to TRBD2 (5 bases). The CDR3 totals 12 residues. Trimming removed 3 bases from V and 5 bases from J, with 9 bases in between. Germline CDR1 is GTSNPN and CDR2 is SVGIG (reference sequence). This CDR3 is CAWRTAGDTQYF. The CDR3 region has the DNA TGTGCCTGGAGAACGGCGGGAGATACGCAGTATTTT.

The chain combines TRBV10-3 with TRBJ1-3, with D uncertain. The CDR3 contains 14 residues. Germline CDR1 and CDR2: ENHRY and SYGVKD. The V and J ends lost 7 bases and 1 base respectively, with 11 bases between them. Here the CDR3 DNA reads TGTGCCATCATGGTAGGCCGATCTGGAAACACCATATATTTT. Translating gives CAIMVGRSGNTIYF.

The CDR3 spells CASSLTGTAFSGNTIYF. In DNA form, the CDR3 reads TGTGCCAGCAGCCTTACCGGGACAGCCTTCTCTGGAAACACCATATATTTT. This rearrangement joins TRBV14 to TRBJ1-3, with TRBD1 identical over 7 bases. Trimming cost V 4 bases and J 0 bases; bases outside gene matches: 9. Per the germline V gene, CDR1 is SGHDN and CDR2 is FVKESK. The CDR3 is made up of 17 amino acids.

V and J are TRBV19 and TRBJ1-4; 7 nucleotides align to TRBD1. Germline values: CDR1 LNHDA, CDR2 SQIVND (reference sequence). This CDR3 is built from 14 residues. V dropped 9 bases and J dropped 5; count of bases not matched to a gene: 9. The CDR3 sequence is CARARGSENEKLFF. In DNA, the CDR3 is TGTGCCAGAGCCAGGGGGAGTGAGAATGAAAAACTGTTTTTT.

The rearrangement links TRBV10-3 to TRBJ1-2, with 8 bases aligning to TRBD1. The J segment lost 6 bases and the V segment lost 6 bases, leaving 9 bases of the junction unmatched. The CDR3 has 14 amino acids. Looked up from germline, CDR1 is ENHRY and CDR2 is SYGVKD. Written as DNA, the CDR3 is TGTGCCATCAGAGGACAAACAGGGGGAGATGGCTACACCTTC. Translated: CAIRGQTGGDGYTF.

This clone has a handful of counts. V gene TRBV12-5 combines with J gene TRBJ2-1; unclear D gene. V gave up 2 bases and J gave up 8 bases, with 10 bases separating them. Germline CDR1 is LGHNT and CDR2 is FRNRAP. The CDR3 runs to 13 residues. CDR3 DNA sequence: TGTGCTAGTGGTTTGCCAACTGGGGATGAGCAGTTCTTC. Translation: CASGLPTGDEQFF.

The chain employs TRBV9 and TRBJ2-1, with 13 positions matching TRBD2. The junction had 2 bases not matched to a gene; V was cut back by 0 bases and J by 5 bases. Germline V gives CDR1 SGDLS, CDR2 YYNGEE. The length of the CDR3 is 16 residues. CDR3 coding DNA: TGTGCCAGCAGCGTAGTAGGACTAGCGGGAGACAATGAGCAGTTCTTC. This encodes CASSVVGLAGDNEQFF.

The chain uses TRBV5-4 and TRBJ2-1, with 7 bases lining up with TRBD2. V lost 4 bases, J lost 3 bases, and 7 bases stayed unmatched. Germline CDR1 SGHNT, CDR2 YYREEE (reference sequence). The CDR3 consists of 15 residues. For the CDR3, the DNA is TGTGCCAGCAGCGCCTCTAGCGGTTACTACAATGAGCAGTTCTTC. As protein: CASSASSGYYNEQFF.

The chain combines TRBV5-1 with TRBJ2-3, with TRBD1 matching 9 bases. CDR1 and CDR2 (germline): SGHRS, YFSETQ. Losses at the gene ends were 4 bases for V and 4 bases for J; bases not matched to a gene: 7. This CDR3 is built from 15 residues. For the CDR3, the DNA is TGCGCCAGCAGCCCTGGACAGGGGAGAGCAGATACGCAGTATTTT. Its protein is CASSPGQGRADTQYF.

The V gene is TRBV7-2, the J gene TRBJ2-7; D unresolved. The CDR3 covers 15 residues. Germline CDR1 reads SGHTA; CDR2 reads FQGNSA. V dropped 5 bases and J dropped 1 base, with 15 bases sitting between them. The CDR3 DNA is TGTGCCAGCAGCCTCTCCCGTGGAACATCCTACGAGCAGTACTTC. Translated: CASSLSRGTSYEQYF.

This chain uses TRBV6-2 or TRBV6-3 with TRBJ1-2, with TRBD1 identical over 8 bases. CDR3 length: 16 residues. Losses at the gene ends were 6 bases for V and 2 bases for J; bases not matched to a gene: 11. Per the germline V gene, CDR1 is MNHEY and CDR2 is SVGEGT. CDR3 loop: CASSQSPGQANYGYTF. The DNA of the CDR3 is TGTGCCAGCAGCCAATCTCCGGGACAGGCAAACTATGGCTACACCTTC.

V gene TRBV28 combines with J gene TRBJ1-6; D possibly corresponds to TRBD1 (5 bases). The germline V gene has CDR1 MDHEN and CDR2 SYDVKM. The CDR3 runs 15 residues. V shed 3 bases and J shed 7 bases, with 13 bases lying between them. The CDR3 DNA reads as TGTGCCAGCAGTTTTTCGGGGGAAAGGAATTCACCCCTCCACTTT. Translation gives CASSFSGERNSPLHF.

The V gene is TRBV2, the J gene TRBJ2-1; D perhaps matches TRBD2 (6 bases). Germline V gene lookup returns CDR1 SNHLY and CDR2 FYNNEI. The V end lost 7 bases, the J end lost 9 bases, and 22 bases lay between the germline ends. This CDR3 region has 15 residues. The CDR3 DNA sequence: TGTGCCAGCAAGCAGATGGTAGCGGAGTGGGTTGAGCAGTTCTTC. Translated: CASKQMVAEWVEQFF.

V gene TRBV7-2 combines with J gene TRBJ1-4, with D hard to call. Germline CDR1 SGHTA, CDR2 FQGNSA. Trimming stripped 4 bases from V and 3 bases from J, with 9 bases between. This CDR3 contains 14 residues. The CDR3 sequence is CASSSRVANEKLFF. The CDR3 region has the DNA TGTGCCAGCAGCTCGAGGGTGGCTAATGAAAAACTGTTTTTT.

The rearrangement joins TRBV7-2 to TRBJ1-4; 7 bases match TRBD1. CDR1 and CDR2 from the germline V gene are SGHTA and FQGNSA. Trimming cost V 1 base and J 9 bases; bases outside gene matches: 5. The CDR3 is made up of 14 amino acids. DNA of the CDR3: TGTGCCAGCAGCTTAGAGACAGGGAGGAAAAAACTGTTTTTT. The encoded protein is CASSLETGRKKLFF. The variable domain in full, with the rest retrieved from reference TRBV7-2 and TRBJ1-4, is GAGVSQSPSNKVTEKGKDVELRCDPISGHTALYWYRQSLGQGLEFLIYFQGNSAPDKSGLPSDRFSAERTGGSVSTLTIQRTQQEDSAVYLCASSLETGRKKLFFGSGTQLSVL.

The chain combines TRBV19 with TRBJ2-5, with 7 bases matching TRBD2. The CDR3 is 14 residues long. V lost 8 bases to trimming and J lost 4 bases; unmatched junction nucleotides: 10. Germline lookup yields CDR1 LNHDA and CDR2 SQIVND (reference sequence). The chain's CDR3 is CASGGEGLGETQYF. The CDR3 bases are TGTGCCAGTGGGGGGGAAGGCCTGGGAGAGACCCAGTACTTC.

The J gene is TRBJ1-6, the V gene TRBV5-3; tentative D call: TRBD1 (6 bases). TRBV5-3 is annotated as an ORF whose role is uncertain. V was pared by 4 bases and J by 1 base, with 15 bases between. This CDR3 region has 17 residues. The CDR3 reads CARSRTLQGSYNSPLHF. CDR3 bases: TGTGCCAGAAGCCGGACGTTACAGGGTTCCTATAATTCACCCCTCCACTTT.

The chain carries TRBV19 and TRBJ2-5; no firm D call. Germline V gene sequence: CDR1 LNHDA, CDR2 SQIVND (reference sequence). V was shortened by 3 bases and J by 5 bases, with 16 bases between the two germline ends. The CDR3 consists of 15 residues. The CDR3 DNA sequence: TGTGCCAGTAGTATCCGACCGCAAGTCTGGGAGACCCAGTACTTC. It is translated as CASSIRPQVWETQYF.

V usage is TRBV28 and J usage is TRBJ1-5; possibly TRBD1 for D (6 bases). The germline V gene encodes CDR1 MDHEN and CDR2 SYDVKM. The V gene lost 6 bases and the J gene lost 1 base, with 13 bases spanning the gap. The CDR3 runs 15 residues. CDR3 protein: CASSTGFGSNQPQHF. CDR3 nucleotides: TGTGCCAGCAGCACAGGGTTCGGGAGCAATCAGCCCCAGCATTTT.

This rearrangement joins TRBV19 to TRBJ2-1; no firm D call. The germline CDR1 and CDR2 sequences are LNHDA and SQIVND (reference sequence). V shed 5 bases and J shed 0 bases, with 5 bases lying between them. This CDR3 has 13 amino acids. DNA of the CDR3: TGTGCCAGTAGTTCCCTCTCCTACAATGAGCAGTTCTTC. The encoded protein is CASSSLSYNEQFF.

This chain links TRBV3-1 (or the pseudogene TRBV3-2) with TRBJ1-4; D is possibly TRBD1 (5 bases). With 3 bases removed from V and 0 bases from J, the gap between germline ends came to 11 bases. The CDR3 contains 16 residues. The germline V gene encodes CDR1 LGHDT and CDR2 YNNKEL (reference sequence). CDR3 sequence: CASSHPPGPTNEKLFF. CDR3 bases: TGTGCCAGCAGCCATCCTCCGGGGCCAACTAATGAAAAACTGTTTTTT.

Notes on this clone: The junction departs from the called germline gene at one end, perhaps through a read error. Other DNA variants within this sample encode the same CDR3. The chain's CDR3 is CASSESDIPYEQYF. CDR3 nucleotides: TGCGCCAGCAGTGAGTCGGACATACCCTACGAGCAGTATTTC. This chain uses TRBV10-1 with TRBJ2-7; D is perhaps TRBD1 (5 bases). Germline values: CDR1 WNHNN, CDR2 SYGVQD (reference sequence). The CDR3 length is 14 residues.

The table lists this clone with a count of one. J is TRBJ1-6 and V is TRBV5-6; maybe TRBD1 (5 bases). CDR3 size: 14 residues. Germline V gives CDR1 SGHDT, CDR2 YYEEEE. Trimming left V 8 bases short and J 3 bases short, with 12 bases between. The CDR3 sequence: CARSPTDYNSPLHF. CDR3 coding DNA: TGTGCCAGGTCACCGACAGACTATAATTCACCCCTCCACTTT.